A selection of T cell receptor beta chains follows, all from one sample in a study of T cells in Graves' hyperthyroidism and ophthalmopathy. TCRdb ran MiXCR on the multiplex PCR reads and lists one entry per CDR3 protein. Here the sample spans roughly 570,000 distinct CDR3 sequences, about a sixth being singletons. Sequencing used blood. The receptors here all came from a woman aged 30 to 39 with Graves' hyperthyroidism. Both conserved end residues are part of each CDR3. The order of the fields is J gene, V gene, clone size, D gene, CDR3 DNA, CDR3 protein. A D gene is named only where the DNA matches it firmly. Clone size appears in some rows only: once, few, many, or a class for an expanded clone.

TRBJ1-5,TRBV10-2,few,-,TGCGCCAGCAGGCAATCCGGGCCTACGGATAATCAGCCCCAGCATTTT,CASRQSGPTDNQPQHF
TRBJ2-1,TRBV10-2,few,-,TGCGCCAGCGATCTCTCAGGCTCCTACAATGAGCAGTTCTTC,CASDLSGSYNEQFF
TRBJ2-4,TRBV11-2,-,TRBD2,TGTGCCAGCAGCTCCCCCCGGGGGGGTGACATTCAGTACTTC,CASSSPRGGDIQYF
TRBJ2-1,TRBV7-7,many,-,TGTGCCAGCAGCGCCGGACAAGGCGGAGGCCGGGCCGGAGAGCAGTTCTTC,CASSAGQGGGRAGEQFF
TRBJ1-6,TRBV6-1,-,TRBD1,TGTGCCAGCGGACAGGCTTTCTATAATTCACCCCTCCACTTT,CASGQAFYNSPLHF
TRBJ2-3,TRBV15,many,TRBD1,TGTGCCACCAGCAGAGAAAACAGGGGGCTAAGCACAGATACGCAGTATTTT,CATSRENRGLSTDTQYF
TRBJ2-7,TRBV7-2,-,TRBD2,TGTGCCAGCATCTTATCGCGGGAGGCCTACGAGCAGTACTTC,CASILSREAYEQYF
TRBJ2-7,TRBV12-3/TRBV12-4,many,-,TGTGCCAGCAGATCCGGGGGCCAGGGCTCCTACGAGCAGTACTTC,CASRSGGQGSYEQYF
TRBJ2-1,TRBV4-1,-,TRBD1,TGCGCCAGCAGCCCCAGACAGGGGGATCCCTACAATGAGCAGTTCTTC,CASSPRQGDPYNEQFF
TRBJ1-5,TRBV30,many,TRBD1,TGTGCCTGGAGTGAAACAGGGGGCGCCGCTCAGCCCCAGCATTTT,CAWSETGGAAQPQHF
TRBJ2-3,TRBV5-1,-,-,TGCGCCAGCACAGGGGCCCGACAAAGCACAGATACGCAGTATTTT,CASTGARQSTDTQYF
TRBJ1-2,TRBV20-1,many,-,TGCAGTGCTAGAGATTCCGGGCCTCGATACTATGGCTACACCTTC,CSARDSGPRYYGYTF
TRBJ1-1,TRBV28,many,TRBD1,TGTGCCAGCAGGAGAGACAGGGCGGTCACTGAAGCTTTCTTT,CASRRDRAVTEAFF
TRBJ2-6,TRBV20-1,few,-,TGCAGTGCCCTGACTTCTATCTCTGGGGCCAACGTCCTGACTTTC,CSALTSISGANVLTF
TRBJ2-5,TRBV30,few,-,TGTGCCTGGAAGCAGGGGGAGACCCAGTACTTC,CAWKQGETQYF
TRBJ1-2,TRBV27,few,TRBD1,TGTGCCAGCAGTTTATCGCGGGACAGGGTCTATGGCTACACCTTC,CASSLSRDRVYGYTF
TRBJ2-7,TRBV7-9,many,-,TGTGCCAGCAGCTTAGGGGGACTCGCCTTGGAGGAGCAGTACTTC,CASSLGGLALEEQYF
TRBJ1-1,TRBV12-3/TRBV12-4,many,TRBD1,TGTGCCAGCAGGGTCGGAGGGGGCCGGGACACTGAAGCTTTCTTT,CASRVGGGRDTEAFF
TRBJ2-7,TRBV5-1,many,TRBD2,TGCGCCAGCAGCTTGGGTAGCGGGAACTCCTACGAGCAGTACTTC,CASSLGSGNSYEQYF
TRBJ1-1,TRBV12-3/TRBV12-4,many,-,TGTGCCAGCAGTGGATCCGGGACACCTAACACTGAAGCTTTCTTT,CASSGSGTPNTEAFF
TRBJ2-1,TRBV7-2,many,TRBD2,TGTGCCAGCAGCTTAAGTCTAGCGGGAGGGGGTGAGCAGTTCTTC,CASSLSLAGGGEQFF
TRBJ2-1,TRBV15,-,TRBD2,TGTGCCACCAGCAGAGTTAGCGGGAGTTCCTACAATGAGCAGTTCTTC,CATSRVSGSSYNEQFF
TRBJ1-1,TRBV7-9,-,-,TGCGCCAGCAGCCAAGATAGCGGCGAGTTGAACACTGAAGCTTTCTTT,CASSQDSGELNTEAFF
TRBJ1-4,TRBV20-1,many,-,TGCAGTGCCACGACAGAGACTAATGAAAAACTGTTTTTT,CSATTETNEKLFF
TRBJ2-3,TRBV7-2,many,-,TGTGCCAGCAGGGCCGGGACCGCAGGCGCAGATACGCAGTATTTT,CASRAGTAGADTQYF
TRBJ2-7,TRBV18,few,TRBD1,TGTGCCAGCTCACCAACACCACAGGGGGCCTACGAGCAGTACTTC,CASSPTPQGAYEQYF